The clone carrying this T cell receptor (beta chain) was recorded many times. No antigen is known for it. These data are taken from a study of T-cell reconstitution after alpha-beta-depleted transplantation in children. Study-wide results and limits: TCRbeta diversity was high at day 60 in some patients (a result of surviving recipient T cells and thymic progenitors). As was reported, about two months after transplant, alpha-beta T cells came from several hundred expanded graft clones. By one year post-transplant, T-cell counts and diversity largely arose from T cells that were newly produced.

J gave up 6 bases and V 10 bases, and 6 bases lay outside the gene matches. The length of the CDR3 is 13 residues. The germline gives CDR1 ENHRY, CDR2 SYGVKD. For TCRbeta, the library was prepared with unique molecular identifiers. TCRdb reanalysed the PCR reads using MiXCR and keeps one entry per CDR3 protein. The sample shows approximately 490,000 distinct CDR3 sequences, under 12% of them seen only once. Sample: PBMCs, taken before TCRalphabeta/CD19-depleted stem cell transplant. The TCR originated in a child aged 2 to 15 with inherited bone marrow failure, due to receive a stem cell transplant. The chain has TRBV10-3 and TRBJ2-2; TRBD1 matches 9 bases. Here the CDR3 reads CATGQGSPGELFF. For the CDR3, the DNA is TGTGCCACCGGACAGGGGAGCCCCGGGGAGCTGTTTTTT.